A single sample is the source of the 27 T cell receptor beta chains below, sequenced in a study of blood T cell repertoires in COVID-19 (dated by TCRdb to 2019 to 2021). The library was obtained by the immunoSEQ multiplex PCR assay. The clones in this table, taken by TCRdb from immuneACCESS, are in-frame only. Not every clone is retained; where verified, under half of the shortfall comes from an unresolved V gene, and the cause of the rest is unknown. The sample contains roughly 260,000 clones, roughly nine tenths of them found a single time. Together, the top ten hold roughly 2.2% of the sample. The sample comprised peripheral blood. The receptors come from a woman between 45 and 60 years old who had recovered from COVID-19.

This chain uses TRBV30 with TRBJ1-3; D perhaps matches TRBD1 (5 bases). V dropped 5 bases and J dropped 4 bases, with 15 bases sitting between them. Germline V gene sequence: CDR1 GTSNPN, CDR2 SVGIG (reference sequence). The CDR3 runs 14 residues. CDR3 sequence: CAWSRGSGGNTIYF. The DNA of the CDR3 is TGTGCCTGGTCTCGGGGGTCGGGCGGAAACACCATATATTTT.

About this clone itself: An end of the junction differs from the germline gene, which may be a read error. The chain recombines TRBV19 with TRBJ2-3; 11 bases map to TRBD1. Germline V gene lookup returns CDR1 LNHDA and CDR2 SQIVND (reference sequence). The CDR3 is 17 amino acids. CDR3 DNA sequence: TGTGCCAGTAGTATCTCCGGGACAGGGGGAAGCAGAGATACGCAGTATTTT. This encodes CASSISGTGGSRDTQYF.

J is TRBJ2-2 and V is TRBV5-1; TRBD1 agrees at 8 bases. Losses at the gene ends were 2 bases for V and 4 bases for J; bases not matched to a gene: 4. CDR1 is SGHRS and CDR2 is YFSETQ in the germline V gene. The CDR3 loop spans 15 amino acids. Here the CDR3 DNA reads TGCGCCAGCAGCTTCGGACAGGGAATCACCGGGGAGCTGTTTTTT. Its protein product is CASSFGQGITGELFF.

The gene calls are TRBV4-1 and TRBJ2-2, with D unresolved. Trimming left V 4 bases short and J 5 bases short, with 14 bases between. CDR3 length: 15 residues. In germline, CDR1 is MGHRA, CDR2 YSYEKL. CDR3 bases: TGCGCCAGCAGCCGAATCGTAACACCAACCGGGGAGCTGTTTTTT. Amino acid sequence: CASSRIVTPTGELFF.

The chain combines TRBV30 with TRBJ1-1; D gene uncertain. Germline V gives CDR1 GTSNPN, CDR2 SVGIG (reference sequence). V was clipped by 3 bases and J by 3 bases, with 11 bases between them. This CDR3 has 13 amino acids. This chain's CDR3 is CAWSGVRDTEAFF. DNA for the CDR3: TGTGCCTGGAGCGGGGTTAGGGACACTGAAGCTTTCTTT.

CDR3 sequence (DNA): TGTGCCACCAGTGATATCCTCCGGGGCGAGCAGTACTTC. Its translation: CATSDILRGEQYF. The genes are TRBV24-1 and TRBJ2-7, with D perhaps matching TRBD2 (5 bases). V was cut by 3 bases and J by 6 bases, with 11 bases left in between. The germline V gene encodes CDR1 KGHDR and CDR2 SFDVKD. The CDR3 has 13 amino acids.

The chain employs TRBV10-3 and TRBJ1-2; the match to TRBD1 covers 12 bases. With V trimmed by 8 bases and J by 3 bases, 4 bases remained unmatched. The CDR3 sequence is 14 residues long. CDR1 is ENHRY and CDR2 is SYGVKD in the germline V gene. CDR3 sequence reads: CAIPGTGGDYGYTF. The CDR3, as DNA: TGTGCCATCCCCGGGACAGGGGGCGACTATGGCTACACCTTC.

The rearrangement uses TRBV6-5 and TRBJ1-1; TRBD1 aligns across 8 bases. CDR1 is MNHEY, CDR2 SVGAGI, per germline. There are 15 residues in the CDR3. V trimming: 3 bases; J trimming: 1 base; junction bases outside the gene matches: 4. CDR3 DNA: TGTGCCAGCAGTTATGACAGGGGCTGGAACACTGAAGCTTTCTTT. It specifies CASSYDRGWNTEAFF.

The chain joins TRBV4-3 to TRBJ1-4; TRBD1 might be the D (6 bases). Trimming removed 1 base at V and 9 bases at J, with 18 bases between. Germline V lookup: CDR1 LGHNA, CDR2 YSLEER. The CDR3 is made up of 16 amino acids. The CDR3 loop is CASSQGRGRGSKKLFF. The DNA of the CDR3 is TGCGCCAGCAGCCAAGGAAGAGGCAGGGGTTCGAAAAAACTGTTTTTT.

This chain links TRBV19 with TRBJ1-1; 9 positions match TRBD1. Germline V CDR1 and CDR2: LNHDA, SQIVND (reference sequence). J gave up 6 bases and V 0 bases, and 2 bases lay outside the gene matches. This CDR3 is 14 amino acids long. The CDR3 DNA sequence: TGTGCCAGTAGTATAGATACAGGGGGCCCTGAAGCTTTCTTT. It encodes CASSIDTGGPEAFF.

The V and J genes are TRBV7-3 and TRBJ2-1; 13 nucleotides match TRBD2. The CDR3 loop spans 18 amino acids. CDR1 is SGHTA and CDR2 is FQGTGA in the germline V gene. Trimming at V came to 1 base and at J to 0 bases, leaving 3 bases not matched to a gene. The CDR3 reads CASSLRGTSGDSYNEQFF. DNA of the CDR3: TGTGCCAGCAGCTTAAGGGGGACTAGCGGGGACTCCTACAATGAGCAGTTCTTC.

This clone appeared once. The chain uses TRBV5-1 and TRBJ1-2, with 7 bases fitting TRBD1. This CDR3 has 13 residues. The J segment lost 5 bases and the V segment lost 3 bases, leaving 4 bases of the junction unmatched. Germline CDR1 reads SGHRS; CDR2 reads YFSETQ. The CDR3 protein is CASSSGTAYGYTF. CDR3 bases: TGCGCCAGCAGCTCCGGGACAGCGTATGGCTACACCTTC.

J is TRBJ2-1 and V is TRBV11-2; 8 nucleotides match TRBD2. The junction had 3 bases not matched to a gene; V was cut back by 3 bases and J by 2 bases. The CDR3 runs 15 residues. Looked up from germline, CDR1 is SGHAT and CDR2 is FQNNGV. CDR3 protein: CASSFLAGPYNEQFF. CDR3 nucleotide sequence: TGTGCCAGCAGCTTTTTAGCGGGACCCTACAATGAGCAGTTCTTC.

The rearrangement links TRBV19 to TRBJ1-5, with D tentatively TRBD1 (6 bases). The germline CDR1 and CDR2 sequences are LNHDA and SQIVND (reference sequence). The CDR3 loop spans 15 amino acids. Deletions cut 8 bases from V and 3 bases from J, with 17 bases between. CDR3 in amino acids: CASHKGGTFNQPQHF. DNA for the CDR3: TGTGCCAGTCATAAGGGGGGGACATTCAATCAGCCCCAGCATTTT.

CDR3 coding DNA: TGTGCCAGCAGCTCGGACTCATACAATGAGCAGTTCTTC. Translated, it gives CASSSDSYNEQFF. This rearrangement joins TRBV7-3 to TRBJ2-1, with D perhaps TRBD2 (5 bases). Germline V gene sequence: CDR1 SGHTA, CDR2 FQGTGA. Trimming took off 4 bases at V and 4 bases at J, with 8 bases between the two ends. The CDR3 is 13 residues long.

This chain connects TRBV6-5 to TRBJ1-3, with D maybe TRBD1 (6 bases). The germline V and J ends were trimmed by 8 bases and 4 bases, with 9 bases remaining between them. The V gene's germline CDR1 is MNHEY and CDR2 SVGAGI. The CDR3 extends over 12 amino acids. The CDR3: CASHGTGNTIYF. The CDR3 DNA is TGTGCCAGCCATGGGACAGGAAACACCATATATTTT.

The V and J genes are TRBV3-1 (or the pseudogene TRBV3-2) and TRBJ2-5, with TRBD1 matching 7 bases. The V gene's germline CDR1 is LGHDT and CDR2 YNNKEL (reference sequence). The CDR3 spans 13 residues. The V and J ends lost 4 bases and 5 bases, in that order; junction bases with no gene match: 4. The CDR3 protein is CASSPLRGETQYF. The CDR3 DNA reads TGTGCCAGCAGCCCCCTCAGGGGGGAGACCCAGTACTTC.

The chain couples TRBV19 to TRBJ1-3, with a tentative D call TRBD1 (5 bases). CDR3 length: 14 amino acids. CDR1 and CDR2 (germline): LNHDA, SQIVND (reference sequence). The V end lost 8 bases, the J end lost 2 bases, and 13 bases lay between the germline ends. The CDR3 sequence is CASFDSTPGNTIYF. CDR3 nucleotide sequence: TGTGCCAGTTTCGACAGCACACCTGGAAACACCATATATTTT. The full variable domain, rest sourced from reference TRBV19 and TRBJ1-3, is DGGITQSPKYLFRKEGQNVTLSCEQNLNHDAMYWYRQDPGQGLRLIYYSQIVNDFQKGDIAEGYSVSREKKESFPLTVTSAQKNPTAFYLCASFDSTPGNTIYFGEGSWLTVV.

V is TRBV11-3 and J is TRBJ2-3; 12 bases line up with TRBD2. The germline V gene encodes CDR1 SGHNT and CDR2 YENEEA. V lost 4 bases, J lost 1 base, and 0 bases stayed unmatched. This CDR3 region has 15 residues. This chain's CDR3 is CASSWTSGGTDTQYF. The CDR3 DNA reads TGTGCCAGCAGCTGGACTAGCGGGGGCACAGATACGCAGTATTTT.

The chain is built from TRBV5-1 and TRBJ2-5, with TRBD2 matching 13 bases. V shed 4 bases and J 5 bases; nucleotides not matched to a gene: 8. Per germline, CDR1 SGHRS and CDR2 YFSETQ. This CDR3 contains 16 residues. The CDR3 DNA reads as TGCGCCAGCAGCCCGGGACTAGCGGGGACTTCGGAGACCCAGTACTTC. Amino acids: CASSPGLAGTSETQYF. The full variable domain, completed using reference TRBV5-1 and TRBJ2-5, is KAGVTQTPRYLIKTRGQQVTLSCSPISGHRSVSWYQQTPGQGLQFLFEYFSETQRNKGNFPGRFSGRQFSNSRSEMNVSTLELGDSALYLCASSPGLAGTSETQYFGPGTRLLVL.

This chain joins TRBV13 and TRBJ2-3; 14 bases line up with TRBD2. After removal of 4 bases from V and 6 bases from J, the junction contained 3 bases not matched to a gene. The CDR3 loop spans 15 amino acids. The germline V gene has CDR1 PRHDT and CDR2 FYEKMQ (reference sequence). CDR3 nucleotide sequence: TGTGCCAGCAGCTCGGGACTAGCGGGGGACGATACGCAGTATTTT. This translates into CASSSGLAGDDTQYF. The full variable domain, completed using reference TRBV13 and TRBJ2-3, is AAGVIQSPRHLIKEKRETATLKCYPIPRHDTVYWYQQGPGQDPQFLISFYEKMQSDKGSIPDRFSAQQFSDYHSELNMSSLELGDSALYFCASSSGLAGDDTQYFGPGTRLTVL.

The CDR3 loop reads CASSLNYRAGRSEQYF. CDR3 DNA sequence: TGTGCCAGCAGCTTAAATTACAGGGCTGGCCGTAGCGAGCAGTACTTC. The chain joins TRBV7-2 to TRBJ2-7; TRBD1 is a possible D gene (6 bases). This CDR3 is built from 16 residues. Trimming stripped 2 bases from V and 6 bases from J, with 20 bases between. CDR1 is SGHTA, CDR2 FQGNSA, per germline.

This clone was detected a few times. J is TRBJ2-3 and V is TRBV7-9, with 8 bases fitting TRBD2. Germline trimming cut 4 bases from V and 0 bases from J; bases unmatched to any gene: 15. Germline V gives CDR1 SEHNR, CDR2 FQNEAQ (reference sequence). This CDR3 comprises 19 residues. DNA of the CDR3: TGTGCCAGCAGCTCCGGCTGGGGTAGCGGGGAACATAGCACAGATACGCAGTATTTT. It codes for CASSSGWGSGEHSTDTQYF.

The rearrangement uses TRBV18 and TRBJ1-3, with D maybe TRBD1 (6 bases). The germline CDR1 and CDR2 sequences are KGHSH and LQKENI. V dropped 8 bases and J dropped 2 bases, with 13 bases sitting between them. This CDR3 region has 14 residues. CDR3 in amino acids: CASTAGAAGNTIYF. DNA for the CDR3: TGTGCCAGCACCGCAGGGGCTGCTGGAAACACCATATATTTT.

The rearrangement joins TRBV29-1 to TRBJ1-4; D is unclear. The CDR3 is 13 residues long. Germline assignment: CDR1 SQVTM and CDR2 ANQGSEA. Trimming cost V 4 bases and J 8 bases, with 14 bases left between them. CDR3 DNA: TGCAGCGTTGCTTCCGTACGGGGAGAAAAACTGTTTTTT. Protein product: CSVASVRGEKLFF.

This chain joins TRBV2 and TRBJ1-4; D not resolved. The CDR3 length is 14 residues. The germline gives CDR1 SNHLY, CDR2 FYNNEI. V was clipped by 6 bases and J by 0 bases, with 8 bases between them. As DNA, the CDR3 is TGTGCCAGCAGCAGGCCCTCAACTAATGAAAAACTGTTTTTT. Translated, it gives CASSRPSTNEKLFF.

This clone appeared once. V and J are TRBV28 and TRBJ2-3; 7 bases match TRBD2. Germline V lookup: CDR1 MDHEN, CDR2 SYDVKM. V trimming: 7 bases; J trimming: 0 bases; junction bases outside the gene matches: 10. The CDR3 spans 16 residues. The CDR3 loop reads CASIPTSPSSTDTQYF. CDR3 DNA: TGTGCCAGCATTCCGACTAGCCCGTCTAGCACAGATACGCAGTATTTT.